This T cell receptor (beta chain) emerged from a study of T cell changes during pregnancy in multiple sclerosis. Germline V gene lookup returns CDR1 MRHNA and CDR2 SNTAGT. The CDR3 is 15 residues long. The germline V and J ends were trimmed by 6 bases and 3 bases, with 14 bases remaining between them. Profiling relied on immunoSEQ multiplex PCR, and the TCRdb table lists in-frame clones only, not all of them. The sample holds tens of thousands of clones, around 92% seen once. This material consisted of peripheral blood, taken in the third trimester of pregnancy. The TCR sequence derives from a female donor in good health, enrolled as a control in a pregnancy study. The V and J genes are TRBV6-4 and TRBJ2-2; possible D gene TRBD1, 6 bases. CDR3 region: CASSLQGSDTGELFF. The CDR3 nucleotides read TGTGCCAGCAGCCTACAGGGTTCGGACACCGGGGAGCTGTTTTTT.